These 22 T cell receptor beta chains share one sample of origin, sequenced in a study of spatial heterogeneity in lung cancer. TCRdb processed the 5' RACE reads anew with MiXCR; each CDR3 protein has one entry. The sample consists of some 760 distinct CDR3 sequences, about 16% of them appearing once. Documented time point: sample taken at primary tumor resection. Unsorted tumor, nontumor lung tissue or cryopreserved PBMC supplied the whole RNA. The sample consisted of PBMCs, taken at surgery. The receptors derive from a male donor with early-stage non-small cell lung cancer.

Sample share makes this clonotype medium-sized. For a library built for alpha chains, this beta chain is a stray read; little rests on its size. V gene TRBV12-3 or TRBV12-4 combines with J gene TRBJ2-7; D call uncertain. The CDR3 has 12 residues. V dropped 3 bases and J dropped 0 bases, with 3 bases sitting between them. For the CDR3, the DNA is TGTGCCAGCAGTTTCCACTCCTACGAGCAGTACTTC. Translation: CASSFHSYEQYF.

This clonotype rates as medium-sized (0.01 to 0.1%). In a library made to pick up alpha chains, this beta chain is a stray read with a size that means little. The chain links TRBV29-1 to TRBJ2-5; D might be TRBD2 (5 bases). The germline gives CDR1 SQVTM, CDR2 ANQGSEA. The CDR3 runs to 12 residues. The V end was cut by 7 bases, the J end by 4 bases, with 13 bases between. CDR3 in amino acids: CSAHPAVETQYF. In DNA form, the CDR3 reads TGCAGCGCTCACCCAGCGGTAGAGACCCAGTACTTC.

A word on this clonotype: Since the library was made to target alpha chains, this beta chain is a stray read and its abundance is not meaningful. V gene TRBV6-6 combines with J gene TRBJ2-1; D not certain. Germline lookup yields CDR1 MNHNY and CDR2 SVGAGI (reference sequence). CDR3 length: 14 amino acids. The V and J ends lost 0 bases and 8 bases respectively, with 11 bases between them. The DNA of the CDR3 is TGTGCCAGCAGTTACTCCCCCGACCCCGATGAGCAGTTCTTC. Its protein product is CASSYSPDPDEQFF.

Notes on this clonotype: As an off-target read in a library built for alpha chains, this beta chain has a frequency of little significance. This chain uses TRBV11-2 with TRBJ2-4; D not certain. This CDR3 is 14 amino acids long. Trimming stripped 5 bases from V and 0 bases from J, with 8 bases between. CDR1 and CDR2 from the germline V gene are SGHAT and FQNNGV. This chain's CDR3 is CASSPELAKNIQYF. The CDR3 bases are TGTGCCAGCAGCCCAGAGTTAGCCAAAAACATTCAGTACTTC.

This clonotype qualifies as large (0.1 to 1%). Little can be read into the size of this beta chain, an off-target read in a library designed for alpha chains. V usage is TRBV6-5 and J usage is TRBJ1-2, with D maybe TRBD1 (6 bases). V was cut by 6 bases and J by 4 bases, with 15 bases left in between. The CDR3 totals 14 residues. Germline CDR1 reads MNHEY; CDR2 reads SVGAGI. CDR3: CASSQNREGYGYTF. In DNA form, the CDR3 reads TGTGCCAGCAGCCAGAACAGGGAAGGCTATGGCTACACCTTC.

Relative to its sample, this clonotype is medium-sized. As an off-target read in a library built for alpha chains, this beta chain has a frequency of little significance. The CDR3 reads CASSSRTGTSEQYF. CDR3 DNA sequence: TGTGCCAGCAGCTCCAGGACCGGAACTTCCGAGCAGTACTTC. The chain carries TRBV13 and TRBJ2-7, with unresolved D. Per germline, CDR1 PRHDT and CDR2 FYEKMQ (reference sequence). The V end lost 4 bases, the J end lost 6 bases, and 16 bases lay between the germline ends. CDR3 length: 14 amino acids.

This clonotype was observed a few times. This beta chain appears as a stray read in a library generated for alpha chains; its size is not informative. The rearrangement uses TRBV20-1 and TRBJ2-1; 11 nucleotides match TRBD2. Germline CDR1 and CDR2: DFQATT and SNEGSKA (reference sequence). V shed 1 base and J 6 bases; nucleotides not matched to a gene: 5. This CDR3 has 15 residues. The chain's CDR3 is CSARVGLAGGNEQFF. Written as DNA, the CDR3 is TGCAGTGCTAGAGTTGGTCTAGCGGGGGGCAATGAGCAGTTCTTC.

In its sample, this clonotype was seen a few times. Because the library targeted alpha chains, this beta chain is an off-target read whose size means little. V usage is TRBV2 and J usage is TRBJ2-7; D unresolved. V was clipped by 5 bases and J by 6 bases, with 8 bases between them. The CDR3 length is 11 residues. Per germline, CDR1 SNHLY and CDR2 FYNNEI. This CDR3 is CASSPTAEQYF. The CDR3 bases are TGTGCCAGCAGTCCGACTGCCGAGCAGTACTTC.

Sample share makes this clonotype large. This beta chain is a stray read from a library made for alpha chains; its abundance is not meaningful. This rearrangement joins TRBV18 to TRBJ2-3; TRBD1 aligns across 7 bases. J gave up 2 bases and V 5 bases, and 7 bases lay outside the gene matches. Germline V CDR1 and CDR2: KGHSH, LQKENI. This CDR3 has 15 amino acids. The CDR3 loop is CASSKRQGYTDTQYF. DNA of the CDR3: TGTGCCAGCTCAAAGAGACAGGGATACACAGATACGCAGTATTTT.

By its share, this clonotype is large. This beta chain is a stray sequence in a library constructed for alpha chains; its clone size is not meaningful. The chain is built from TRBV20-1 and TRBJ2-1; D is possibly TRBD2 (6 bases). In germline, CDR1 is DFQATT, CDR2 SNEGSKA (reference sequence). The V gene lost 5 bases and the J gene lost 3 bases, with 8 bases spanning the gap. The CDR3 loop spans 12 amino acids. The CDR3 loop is CSAGGSYNEQFF. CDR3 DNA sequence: TGCAGTGCTGGGGGGAGCTACAATGAGCAGTTCTTC.

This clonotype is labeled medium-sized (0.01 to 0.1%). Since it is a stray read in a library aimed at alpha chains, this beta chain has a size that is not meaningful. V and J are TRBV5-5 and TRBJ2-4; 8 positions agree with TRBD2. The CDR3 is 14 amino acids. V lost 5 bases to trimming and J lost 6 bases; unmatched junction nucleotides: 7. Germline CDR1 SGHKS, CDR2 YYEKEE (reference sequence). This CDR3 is CASRPAGGGNIQYF. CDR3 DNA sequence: TGTGCCAGCAGGCCGGCGGGGGGCGGAAACATTCAGTACTTC.

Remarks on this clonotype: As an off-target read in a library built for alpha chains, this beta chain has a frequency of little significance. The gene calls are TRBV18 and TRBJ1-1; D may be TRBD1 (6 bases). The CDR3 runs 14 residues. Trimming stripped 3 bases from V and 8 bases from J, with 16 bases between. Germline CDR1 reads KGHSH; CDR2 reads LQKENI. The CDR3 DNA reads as TGTGCCAGCTCACCCGAGACAGGTGAAGGGGAAGCTTTCTTT. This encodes CASSPETGEGEAFF.

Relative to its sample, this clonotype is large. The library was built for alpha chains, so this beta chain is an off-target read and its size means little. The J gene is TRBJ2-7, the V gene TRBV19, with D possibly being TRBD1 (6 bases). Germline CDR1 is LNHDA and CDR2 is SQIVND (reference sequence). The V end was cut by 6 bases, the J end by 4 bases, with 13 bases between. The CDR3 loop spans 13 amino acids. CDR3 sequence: CASSDRSGYEQYF. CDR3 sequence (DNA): TGTGCCAGTAGCGACAGGTCCGGATACGAGCAGTACTTC.

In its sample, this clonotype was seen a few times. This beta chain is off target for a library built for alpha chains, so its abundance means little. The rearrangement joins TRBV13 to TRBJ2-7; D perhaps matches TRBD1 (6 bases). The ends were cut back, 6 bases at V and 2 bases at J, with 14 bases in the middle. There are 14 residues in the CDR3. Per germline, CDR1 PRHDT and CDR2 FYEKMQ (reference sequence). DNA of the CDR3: TGTGCCAGCAGTCCAAAACAGGGTGCCTACGAGCAGTACTTC. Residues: CASSPKQGAYEQYF. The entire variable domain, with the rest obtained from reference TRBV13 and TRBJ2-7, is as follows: AAGVIQSPRHLIKEKRETATLKCYPIPRHDTVYWYQQGPGQDPQFLISFYEKMQSDKGSIPDRFSAQQFSDYHSELNMSSLELGDSALYFCASSPKQGAYEQYFGPGTRLTVT.

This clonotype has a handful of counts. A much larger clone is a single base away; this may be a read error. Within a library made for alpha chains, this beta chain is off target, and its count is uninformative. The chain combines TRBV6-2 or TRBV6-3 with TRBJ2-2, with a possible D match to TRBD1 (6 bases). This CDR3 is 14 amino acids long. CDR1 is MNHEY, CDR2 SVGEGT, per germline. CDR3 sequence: CASSLGHWSGEPFF. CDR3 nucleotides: TGTGCCAGCAGCTTGGGACATTGGTCCGGGGAGCCGTTTTTT.

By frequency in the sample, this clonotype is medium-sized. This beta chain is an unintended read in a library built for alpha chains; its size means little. The CDR3 DNA reads TGTGCCAGCGGCTGGGGGGCCTCCTACAATGAGCAGTTCTTC. Protein product: CASGWGASYNEQFF. This chain connects TRBV27 to TRBJ2-1; either TRBD1 or TRBD2 may supply D (6 bases each). The CDR3 has 14 amino acids. Germline CDR1 and CDR2: MNHEY and SMNVEV (reference sequence). Trimming took 8 bases from V and 0 from J, leaving 11 bases between them.

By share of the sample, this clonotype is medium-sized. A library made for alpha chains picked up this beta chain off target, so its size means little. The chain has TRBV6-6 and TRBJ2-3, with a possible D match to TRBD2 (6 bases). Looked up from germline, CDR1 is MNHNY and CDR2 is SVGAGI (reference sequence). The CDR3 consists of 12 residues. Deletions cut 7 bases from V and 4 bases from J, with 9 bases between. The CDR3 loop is CASKEGPDTQYF. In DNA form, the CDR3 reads TGTGCCAGCAAGGAGGGGCCAGATACGCAGTATTTT.

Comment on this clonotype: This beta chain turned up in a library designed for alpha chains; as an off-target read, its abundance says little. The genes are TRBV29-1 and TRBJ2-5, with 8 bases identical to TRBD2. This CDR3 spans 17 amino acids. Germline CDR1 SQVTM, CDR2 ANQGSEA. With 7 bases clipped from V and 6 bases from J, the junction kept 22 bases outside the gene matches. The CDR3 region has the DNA TGCAGCGATAAAACCCCGGGTAGCGGGGTATCTAGGAAGACCCAGTACTTC. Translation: CSDKTPGSGVSRKTQYF. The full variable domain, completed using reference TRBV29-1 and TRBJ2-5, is SAVISQKPSRDICQRGTSLTIQCQVDSQVTMMFWYRQQPGQSLTLIATANQGSEATYESGFVIDKFPISRPNLTFSTLTVSNMSPEDSSIYLCSDKTPGSGVSRKTQYFGPGTRLLVL.

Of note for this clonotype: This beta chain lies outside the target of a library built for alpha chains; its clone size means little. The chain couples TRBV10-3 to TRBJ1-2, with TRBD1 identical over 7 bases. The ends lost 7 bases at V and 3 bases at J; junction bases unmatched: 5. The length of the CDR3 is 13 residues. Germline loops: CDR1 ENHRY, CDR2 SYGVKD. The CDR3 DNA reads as TGTGCCATCACCCTTACAGGGGACTATGGCTACACCTTC. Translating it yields CAITLTGDYGYTF.

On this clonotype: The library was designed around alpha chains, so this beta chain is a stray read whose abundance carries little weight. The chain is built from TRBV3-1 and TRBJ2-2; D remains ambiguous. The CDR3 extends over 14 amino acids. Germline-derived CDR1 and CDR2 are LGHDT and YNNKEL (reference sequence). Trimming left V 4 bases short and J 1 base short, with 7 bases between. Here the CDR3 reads CASSRFGNTGELFF. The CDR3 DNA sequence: TGTGCCAGCAGCCGATTTGGGAACACCGGGGAGCTGTTTTTT. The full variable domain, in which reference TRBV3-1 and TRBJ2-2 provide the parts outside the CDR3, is DTAVSQTPKYLVTQMGNDKSIKCEQNLGHDTMYWYKQDSKKFLKIMFSYNNKELIINETVPNRFSPKSPDKAHLNLHINSLELGDSAVYFCASSRFGNTGELFFGEGSRLTVL.

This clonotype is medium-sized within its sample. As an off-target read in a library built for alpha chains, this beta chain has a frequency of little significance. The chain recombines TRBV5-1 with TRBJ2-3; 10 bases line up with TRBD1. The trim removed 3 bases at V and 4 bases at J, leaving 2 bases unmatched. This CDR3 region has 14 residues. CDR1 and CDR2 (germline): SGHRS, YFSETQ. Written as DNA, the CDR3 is TGCGCCAGCAGCTCCGGACAGGGGGCAGATACGCAGTATTTT. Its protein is CASSSGQGADTQYF.

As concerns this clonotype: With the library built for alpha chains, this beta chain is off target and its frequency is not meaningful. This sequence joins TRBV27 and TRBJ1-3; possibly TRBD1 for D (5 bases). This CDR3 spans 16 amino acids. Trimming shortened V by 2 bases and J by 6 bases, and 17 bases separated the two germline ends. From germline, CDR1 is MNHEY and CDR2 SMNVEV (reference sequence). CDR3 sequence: CASSLGSPGTENTIYF. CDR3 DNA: TGTGCCAGCAGTTTAGGGTCACCCGGGACTGAAAACACCATATATTTT.